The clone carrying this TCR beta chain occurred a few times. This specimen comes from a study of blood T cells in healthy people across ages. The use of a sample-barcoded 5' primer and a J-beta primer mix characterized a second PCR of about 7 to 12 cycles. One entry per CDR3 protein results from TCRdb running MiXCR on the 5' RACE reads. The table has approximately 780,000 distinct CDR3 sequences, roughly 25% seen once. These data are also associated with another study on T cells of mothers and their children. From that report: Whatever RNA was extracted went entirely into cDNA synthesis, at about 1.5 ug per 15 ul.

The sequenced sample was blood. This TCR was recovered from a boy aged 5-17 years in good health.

The CDR3 sequence is CASTQGSGGYNEQFF. As DNA, the CDR3 is TGTGCCAGCACCCAGGGGAGCGGGGGGTACAATGAGCAGTTCTTC. The chain is built from TRBV7-3 and TRBJ2-1; 9 bases align to TRBD2. The length of the CDR3 is 15 residues. The germline V gene encodes CDR1 SGHTA and CDR2 FQGTGA. With 7 bases clipped from V and 4 bases from J, the junction kept 8 bases outside the gene matches.